This T cell receptor beta chain came from a study of blood T cell repertoires in COVID-19. Overall study: COVID-19 samples from acute and convalescent phases originated in the United States, Italy and Spain. The cDNA or gDNA used as material had been derived from T cells, B-cell-depleted T cells, or PBMCs.

V dropped 0 bases and J dropped 1; count of bases not matched to a gene: 7. Germline V gene lookup returns CDR1 SGHNT and CDR2 YYREEE (reference sequence). CDR3 length: 17 amino acids. Original data processing: Researchers report that nucleated cell counts were estimated from reference gene primer amplification. The repertoire was sequenced with immunoSEQ multiplex PCR; TCRdb's copy has only in-frame clones and lacks some. Clone size and the V and J calls come from that table; the DNA yielded D and trimming. The sample includes under 200,000 clones, around 83% of them seen just once. The TCR sequence derives from a middle-aged man with acute or convalescent COVID-19. The chain couples TRBV5-4 to TRBJ2-3, with 8 nucleotides matching TRBD1. Input material: peripheral blood. The CDR3 region has the DNA TGTGCCAGCAGCTTGGGTGCAGGGGGCTTAGGCACAGATACGCAGTATTTT. Residues: CASSLGAGGLGTDTQYF.